A single sample gave rise to the 13 T cell receptor beta chains below, sequenced in a study of blood T cells in healthy people across ages. Sample-barcoded 5' priming and a J-beta primer mix drove a second PCR of about 6 to 11 cycles. TCRdb reprocessed the 5' RACE reads with MiXCR, giving one entry per CDR3 protein. The sample carries roughly 1,800,000 distinct CDR3 sequences, about 50% recorded once. Sequenced material: blood. Source of these receptors: a woman between 40 and 50 years old in good health.

Only a few counts were recorded for this clonotype. The V and J genes are TRBV28 and TRBJ2-5, with D possibly being TRBD1 (6 bases). The CDR3 sequence is 14 residues long. The ends were cut back, 4 bases at V and 1 base at J, with 10 bases in the middle. Germline CDR1 and CDR2: MDHEN and SYDVKM. The CDR3 bases are TGTGCCAGCAGTTACCAGGGGAGCCAAGAGACCCAGTACTTC. This codes for CASSYQGSQETQYF. Supplemented by reference TRBV28 and TRBJ2-5, the full variable domain reads DVKVTQSSRYLVKRTGEKVFLECVQDMDHENMFWYRQDPGLGLRLIYFSYDVKMKEKGDIPEGYSVSREKKERFSLILESASTNQTSMYLCASSYQGSQETQYFGPGTRLLVL.

This chain connects TRBV11-2 to TRBJ1-6, with 11 bases fitting TRBD1. CDR1 is SGHAT, CDR2 FQNNGV, per germline. V lost 5 bases, J lost 7 bases, and 4 bases stayed unmatched. CDR3 length: 15 amino acids. CDR3 loop: CASSGQGALNSPLHF. In DNA, the CDR3 is TGTGCCAGCAGCGGACAGGGGGCCCTAAATTCACCCCTCCACTTT.

This clonotype has just one count. The chain uses TRBV4-3 and TRBJ2-7; 8 bases match TRBD2. Losses at the gene ends were 0 bases for V and 7 bases for J; bases not matched to a gene: 8. The CDR3 loop spans 15 amino acids. Germline V gene lookup returns CDR1 LGHNA and CDR2 YSLEER. This CDR3 reads CASSQDRIAGWEQYF. In DNA, the CDR3 is TGCGCCAGCAGCCAAGATCGGATAGCGGGGTGGGAGCAGTACTTC.

This chain connects TRBV20-1 to TRBJ2-7; tentative D call: TRBD2 (5 bases). The J call is doubtful: the DNA matches TRBJ2-5 better. The CDR3 extends over 11 amino acids. Germline-derived CDR1 and CDR2 are DFQATT and SNEGSKA (reference sequence). The CDR3 DNA follows: TGCAGCGAAGTTAGAGGGGAGACCCAGTACTTC. Its translation: CSEVRGETQYF.

To note about this clonotype: Relative to the germline gene, one junction end is altered; a read error may explain this. The DNA for the CDR3 is TGTGCCAGCAGTTTAGGTCGGGTAGTGGATACGCAGCATTTT. This gives the protein CASSLGRVVDTQHF. V and J are TRBV7-2 and TRBJ2-3; unclear D gene. The J call is in doubt because the DNA end fits TRBJ1-5 better. This CDR3 is built from 14 residues. CDR1 and CDR2 from the germline V gene are SGHTA and FQGNSA.

The CDR3 DNA reads as TGTGCCAGCAGTGTGACTCTGGGGGAGCTGTTTTTT. Amino acid sequence: CASSVTLGELFF. J is TRBJ2-2 and V is TRBV28; D is ambiguous. CDR1 is MDHEN and CDR2 is SYDVKM in the germline V gene. The CDR3 spans 12 residues. Between the trimmed V and J ends, which lost 5 bases and 8 bases, there was a span of 9 bases.

The sample holds a few counts of this clonotype. The chain recombines TRBV4-3 with TRBJ2-7, with TRBD2 identical over 12 bases. The germline gives CDR1 LGHNA, CDR2 YSLEER. After removal of 8 bases from V and 5 bases from J, the junction contained 10 bases not matched to a gene. The length of the CDR3 is 15 residues. The DNA for the CDR3 is TGCGCCAGCGGGACTAGCGGGTTTCTAATTCACGAGCAGTACTTC. Protein: CASGTSGFLIHEQYF.

This rearrangement joins TRBV27 to TRBJ2-5; D may be TRBD2 (5 bases). V gave up 6 bases and J gave up 5 bases, with 19 bases separating them. The CDR3 sequence is 15 residues long. CDR1 is MNHEY and CDR2 is SMNVEV in the germline V gene (reference sequence). The CDR3 coding sequence is TGTGCCAGCAGCGCGGGCTTCGACCCGGTCGAGACCCAGTACTTC. Its protein product is CASSAGFDPVETQYF.

The chain has TRBV20-1 and TRBJ2-1; 8 bases agree with TRBD1. CDR1 and CDR2 (germline): DFQATT, SNEGSKA (reference sequence). With 3 bases clipped from V and 5 bases from J, the junction kept 9 bases outside the gene matches. There are 15 residues in the CDR3. The CDR3 DNA follows: TGCAGTGCTAGCGCCGGGACAGGAGGGGACAATGAGCAGTTCTTC. This translates into CSASAGTGGDNEQFF.

The V and J genes are TRBV6-1 and TRBJ2-5; the match to TRBD2 covers 9 bases. The CDR3 extends over 13 amino acids. V lost 7 bases and J lost 11; bases outside the gene matches: 11. Germline assignment: CDR1 MNHNS and CDR2 SASEGT. CDR3 sequence reads: CASISLAGREQYF. As DNA, the CDR3 is TGTGCCAGCATAAGCCTAGCGGGGAGGGAGCAGTACTTC.

This clonotype was observed a handful of times. V usage is TRBV11-2 and J usage is TRBJ1-2; D is unclear. V shed 1 base and J shed 0 bases, with 6 bases lying between them. The germline V gene encodes CDR1 SGHAT and CDR2 FQNNGV. This CDR3 spans 14 amino acids. The DNA of the CDR3 is TGTGCCAGCAGCTTAGGTGCGACTAACTATGGCTACACCTTC. Residues: CASSLGATNYGYTF.

The chain is built from TRBV29-1 and TRBJ1-2; D may be TRBD1 (6 bases). CDR3 length: 12 residues. V was cut by 5 bases and J by 3 bases, with 10 bases left in between. Germline V gene sequence: CDR1 SQVTM, CDR2 ANQGSEA. CDR3 loop: CSVTGIDYGYTF. The CDR3 DNA follows: TGCAGCGTTACAGGGATAGACTATGGCTACACCTTC.

The chain employs TRBV12-3 or TRBV12-4 and TRBJ2-1; D ambiguous. This CDR3 comprises 14 residues. V was trimmed by 6 bases and J by 2 bases, leaving 11 bases between them. The chain's CDR3 is CASSGLPTYNEQFF. DNA for the CDR3: TGTGCCAGCAGCGGCTTACCGACCTACAATGAGCAGTTCTTC.